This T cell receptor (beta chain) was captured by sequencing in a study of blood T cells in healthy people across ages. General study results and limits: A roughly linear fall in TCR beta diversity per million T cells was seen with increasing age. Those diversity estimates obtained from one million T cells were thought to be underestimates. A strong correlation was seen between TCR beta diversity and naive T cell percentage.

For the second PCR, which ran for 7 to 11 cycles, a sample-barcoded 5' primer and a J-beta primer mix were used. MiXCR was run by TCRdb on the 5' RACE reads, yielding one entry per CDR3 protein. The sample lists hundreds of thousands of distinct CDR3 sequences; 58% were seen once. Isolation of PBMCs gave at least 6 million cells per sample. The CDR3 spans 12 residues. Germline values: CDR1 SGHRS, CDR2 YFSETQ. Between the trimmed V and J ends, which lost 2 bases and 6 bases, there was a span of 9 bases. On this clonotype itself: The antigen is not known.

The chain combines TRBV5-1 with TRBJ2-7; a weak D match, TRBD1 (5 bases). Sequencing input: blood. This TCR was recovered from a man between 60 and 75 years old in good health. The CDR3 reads CASSFDGAEQYF. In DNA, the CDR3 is TGCGCCAGCAGCTTTGATGGGGCCGAGCAGTACTTC.